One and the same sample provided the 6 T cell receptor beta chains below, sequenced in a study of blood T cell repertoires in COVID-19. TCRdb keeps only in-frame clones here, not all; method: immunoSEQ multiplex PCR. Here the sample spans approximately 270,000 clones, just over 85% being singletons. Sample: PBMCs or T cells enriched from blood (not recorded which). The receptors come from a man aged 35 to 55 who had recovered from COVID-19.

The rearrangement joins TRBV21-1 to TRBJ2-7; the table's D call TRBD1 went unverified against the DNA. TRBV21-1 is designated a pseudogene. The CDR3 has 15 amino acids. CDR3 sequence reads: CASTGPRTGRVIPGF. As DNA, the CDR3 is TGTGCCAGCACCGGGCCCAGGACAGGGAGGGTAATCCCGGGCTTC.

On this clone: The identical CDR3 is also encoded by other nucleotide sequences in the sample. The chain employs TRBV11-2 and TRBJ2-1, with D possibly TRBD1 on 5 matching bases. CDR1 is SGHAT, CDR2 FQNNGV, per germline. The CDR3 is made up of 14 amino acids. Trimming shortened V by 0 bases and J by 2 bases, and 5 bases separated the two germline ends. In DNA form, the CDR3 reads TGTGCCAGCAGCTTAGAGACAGCCTACAATGAGCAGTTCTTC. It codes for CASSLETAYNEQFF.

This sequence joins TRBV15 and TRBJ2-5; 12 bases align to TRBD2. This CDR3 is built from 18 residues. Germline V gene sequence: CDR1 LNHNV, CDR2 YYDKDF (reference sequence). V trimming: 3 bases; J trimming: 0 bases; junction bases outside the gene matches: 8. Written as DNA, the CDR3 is TGTGCCACCAGCAGTGAGACTAGCGGGGGCTCCTACCAAGAGACCCAGTACTTC. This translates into CATSSETSGGSYQETQYF.

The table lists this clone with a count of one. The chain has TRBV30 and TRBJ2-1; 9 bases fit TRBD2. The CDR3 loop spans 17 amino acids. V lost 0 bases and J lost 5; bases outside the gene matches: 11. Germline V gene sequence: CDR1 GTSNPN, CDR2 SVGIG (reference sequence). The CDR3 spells CAWSVSLLAGINNEQFF. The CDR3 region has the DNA TGTGCCTGGAGTGTCAGTCTACTAGCGGGCATAAACAATGAGCAGTTCTTC.

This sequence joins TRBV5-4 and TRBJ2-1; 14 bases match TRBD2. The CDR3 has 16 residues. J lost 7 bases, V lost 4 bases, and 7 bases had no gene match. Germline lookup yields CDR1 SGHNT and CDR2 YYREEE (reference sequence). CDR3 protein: CASSPRLAGGLNEQFF. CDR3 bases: TGTGCCAGCAGCCCTAGACTAGCGGGGGGGCTTAATGAGCAGTTCTTC.

The CDR3 region is CASSLGQVQNEAFF. The CDR3 DNA reads as TGTGCCAGCAGTTTAGGGCAGGTCCAAAATGAAGCTTTCTTT. This rearrangement joins TRBV27 to TRBJ1-1; D gene ambiguous. Deletions cut 2 bases from V and 7 bases from J, with 14 bases between. CDR1 and CDR2 (germline): MNHEY, SMNVEV (reference sequence). The CDR3 runs to 14 residues.